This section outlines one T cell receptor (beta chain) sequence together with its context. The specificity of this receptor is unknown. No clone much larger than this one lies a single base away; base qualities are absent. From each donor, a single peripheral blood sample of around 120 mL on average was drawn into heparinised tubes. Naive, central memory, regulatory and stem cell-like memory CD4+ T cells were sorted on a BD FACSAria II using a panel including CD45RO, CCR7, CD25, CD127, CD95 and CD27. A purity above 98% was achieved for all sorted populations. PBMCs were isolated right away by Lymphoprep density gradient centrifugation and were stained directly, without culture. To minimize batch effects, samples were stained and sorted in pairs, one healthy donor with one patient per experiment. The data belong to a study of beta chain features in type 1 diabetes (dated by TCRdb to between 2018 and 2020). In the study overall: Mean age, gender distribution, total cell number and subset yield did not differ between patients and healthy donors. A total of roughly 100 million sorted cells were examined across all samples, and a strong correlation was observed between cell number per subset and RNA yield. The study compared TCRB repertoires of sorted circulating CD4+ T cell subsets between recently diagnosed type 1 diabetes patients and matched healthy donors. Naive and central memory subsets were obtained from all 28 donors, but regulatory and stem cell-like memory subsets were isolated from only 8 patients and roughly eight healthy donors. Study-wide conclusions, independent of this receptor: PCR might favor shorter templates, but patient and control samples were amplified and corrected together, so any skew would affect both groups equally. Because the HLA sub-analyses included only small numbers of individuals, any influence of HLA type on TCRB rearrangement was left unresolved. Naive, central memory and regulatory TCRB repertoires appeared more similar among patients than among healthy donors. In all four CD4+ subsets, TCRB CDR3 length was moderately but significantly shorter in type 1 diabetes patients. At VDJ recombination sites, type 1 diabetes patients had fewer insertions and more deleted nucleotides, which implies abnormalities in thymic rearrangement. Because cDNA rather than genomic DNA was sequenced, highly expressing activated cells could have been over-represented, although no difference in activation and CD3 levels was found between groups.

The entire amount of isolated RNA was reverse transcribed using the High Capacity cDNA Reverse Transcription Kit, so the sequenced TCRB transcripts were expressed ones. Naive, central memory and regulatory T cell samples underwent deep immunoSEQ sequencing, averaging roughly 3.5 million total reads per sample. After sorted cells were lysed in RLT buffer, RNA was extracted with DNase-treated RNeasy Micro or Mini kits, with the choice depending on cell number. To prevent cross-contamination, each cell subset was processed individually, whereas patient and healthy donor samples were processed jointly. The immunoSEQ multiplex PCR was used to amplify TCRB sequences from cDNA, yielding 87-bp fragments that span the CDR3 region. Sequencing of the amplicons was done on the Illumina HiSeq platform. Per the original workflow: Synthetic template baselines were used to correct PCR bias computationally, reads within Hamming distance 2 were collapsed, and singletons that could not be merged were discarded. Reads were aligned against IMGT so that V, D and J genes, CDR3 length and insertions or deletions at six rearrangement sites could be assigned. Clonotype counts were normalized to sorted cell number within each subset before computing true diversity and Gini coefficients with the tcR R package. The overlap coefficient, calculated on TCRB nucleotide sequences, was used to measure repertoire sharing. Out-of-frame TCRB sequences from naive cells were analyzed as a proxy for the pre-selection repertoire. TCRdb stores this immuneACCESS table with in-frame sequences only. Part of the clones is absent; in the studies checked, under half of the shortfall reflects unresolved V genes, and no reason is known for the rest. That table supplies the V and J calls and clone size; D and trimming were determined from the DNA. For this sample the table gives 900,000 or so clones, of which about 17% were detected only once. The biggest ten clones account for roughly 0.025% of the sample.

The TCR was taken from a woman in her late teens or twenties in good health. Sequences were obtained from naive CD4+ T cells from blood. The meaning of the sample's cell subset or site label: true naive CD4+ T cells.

The nucleotide sequence is given as TGTGCCAGTAGTAGGGACAGGCCGTTAGGCGACACTGAAGCTTTCTTT. Its protein product is CASSRDRPLGDTEAFF. Recombination connected TRBV19 to TRBJ1-1; the central 8 bases match TRBD1. CDR1 and CDR2 (LNHDA, SQIVND) derive from the germline V gene (reference sequence). Trimming accounts for 4 bases at V and 3 bases at J, while the number of junction bases matched to no gene is 10. CDR3 length: 16 amino acids, cysteine to phenylalanine. The sequence is cut down to CDR3 DNA, 48 bases in frame from base 1.